This T cell receptor beta chain was found in a study of T cells in Graves' hyperthyroidism and ophthalmopathy. RNA transcripts yielded amplified TCR beta CDR3 regions. With the HTBI primer set, the TCR CDR3 went through a first round of RT-PCR. TCRdb re-derived calls from the multiplex PCR reads in MiXCR, one entry per CDR3 protein. The sample has 300,000 to 350,000 distinct CDR3 sequences; 11% to 15% are singletons. This clonotype came up many times. The CDR3 contains 16 residues. Germline V gene sequence: CDR1 ENHRY, CDR2 SYGVKD. Trimming at V came to 4 bases and at J to 6 bases, leaving 9 bases not matched to a gene.

The sequence was obtained from a woman in her twenties or thirties with Graves' hyperthyroidism. The chain carries TRBV10-3 and TRBJ2-3; 11 bases line up with TRBD2. The specimen sequenced was blood. The CDR3 nucleotides are TGTGCCATCAGTGGCGCCTTCTCTAGCGGGAGGGATACGCAGTATTTT. Translating it yields CAISGAFSSGRDTQYF.